Listed below are T cell receptor beta chains from one sample, sequenced in a study of blood T cell repertoires in COVID-19. Here immunoSEQ multiplex PCR was the method, and the copy in TCRdb shows in-frame clones only, minus some. The data show 250,000 to 350,000 clones, over 75% seen once. The sequenced material came from PBMCs or T cells enriched from blood (not recorded which). The receptors were gathered from a woman under 30 who had recovered from COVID-19. The CDR3 runs from the conserved cysteine through the conserved F or W. A D gene is named only where the DNA matches it firmly. Rows may omit the clone size; those that give it use once, few, many or a size class.

D	length	V	size	J	CDR3	DNA
NA	14	TRBV5-1	NA	TRBJ1-1	CASTLDSIGTEAFF	TGCGCCAGCACCCTCGACAGCATTGGCACTGAAGCTTTCTTT
TRBD1	14	TRBV30	NA	TRBJ1-4	CAWASQGAVEKLFF	TGTGCCTGGGCCTCACAGGGGGCTGTTGAAAAACTGTTTTTT
NA	14	TRBV27	once	TRBJ1-2	CASSLPQRRVGYTF	TGTGCCAGCAGTTTGCCCCAGCGGAGGGTTGGCTACACCTTC
NA	14	TRBV2	NA	TRBJ1-1	CASSVATPNTEAFF	TGTGCCAGCAGTGTAGCGACACCGAACACTGAAGCTTTCTTT
TRBD1	14	TRBV6-2/TRBV6-3	NA	TRBJ1-5	CASSLQGNNQPQHF	TGTGCCAGCAGTCTACAGGGGAACAATCAGCCCCAGCATTTT
NA	17	TRBV7-8	NA	TRBJ2-1	CASRPSNWGLNYNEQFF	TGTGCCAGCAGGCCCTCAAATTGGGGCTTAAACTACAATGAGCAGTTCTTC
TRBD1	16	TRBV4-1	NA	TRBJ2-7	CASSHLLPDRVYEQYF	TGCGCCAGCAGCCACCTCCTCCCTGACAGGGTCTACGAGCAGTACTTC
TRBD2	16	TRBV7-2	NA	TRBJ2-2	CASSLLGGANTGELFF	TGTGCCAGCAGCTTACTCGGGGGGGCGAACACCGGGGAGCTGTTTTTT
TRBD1	16	TRBV4-2	NA	TRBJ1-3	CASSQEWDREKNTIYF	TGTGCCAGCAGCCAAGAATGGGACAGGGAAAAAAACACCATATATTTT
TRBD1	13	TRBV4-1	few	TRBJ1-1	CASSQGDRAKPFF	TGCGCCAGCAGCCAGGGGGACAGGGCGAAGCCTTTCTTT
NA	15	TRBV14	NA	TRBJ1-2	CASSQGPSEPKGYTF	TGTGCCAGCAGCCAAGGTCCCAGCGAACCAAAAGGCTACACCTTC
NA	12	TRBV7-2	few	TRBJ1-1	CASSLGGLEAFF	TGTGCCAGCAGCTTAGGAGGGCTCGAAGCTTTCTTT
NA	14	TRBV2	NA	TRBJ1-2	CASSEQALGYGYTF	TGTGCCAGCAGTGAACAGGCCCTTGGCTATGGCTACACCTTC
TRBD1	15	TRBV2	NA	TRBJ2-2	CASRETGGNTGELFF	TGTGCCAGCAGGGAGACAGGGGGAAACACCGGGGAGCTGTTTTTT
TRBD1	16	TRBV4-1	NA	TRBJ1-2	CASSQDDRAANYGYTF	TGCGCCAGCAGCCAGGACGACAGGGCAGCTAACTATGGCTACACCTTC
NA	15	TRBV6-5	NA	TRBJ1-2	CASSYSKGGKGGYTF	TGTGCCAGCAGTTACTCGAAAGGGGGAAAAGGTGGCTACACCTTC
TRBD2	15	TRBV2	few	TRBJ2-3	CASRPGTSAGDTQYF	TGTGCCAGCAGACCCGGGACTAGCGCGGGGGATACGCAGTATTTT
TRBD2	16	TRBV7-6	NA	TRBJ2-7	CASSLVSGASSYEQYF	TGTGCCAGCAGCTTAGTTAGCGGGGCCAGCTCCTACGAGCAGTACTTC
TRBD1	15	TRBV15	NA	TRBJ2-1	CATSRQLTGANEQFF	TGTGCCACCAGCAGACAACTTACAGGGGCCAATGAGCAGTTCTTC
NA	16	TRBV13	few	TRBJ1-1	CASSSGGPYQKTEAFF	TGTGCCAGCAGCTCGGGGGGACCTTACCAAAAGACTGAAGCTTTCTTT
TRBD1	14	TRBV15	NA	TRBJ1-4	CATSLDRGGEKLFF	TGTGCCACCAGCCTCGACAGGGGGGGTGAAAAACTGTTTTTT
NA	12	TRBV4-2	NA	TRBJ1-2	CASSQTGFGYTF	TGTGCCAGCAGCCAAACAGGGTTTGGCTACACCTTC
NA	12	TRBV7-9	NA	TRBJ2-7	CASTRDTYEQYF	TGTGCCAGCACTCGGGACACTTACGAGCAGTACTTC
TRBD1	15	TRBV24-1	NA	TRBJ2-1	CATSDWGTGGYEQFF	TGTGCCACCAGTGATTGGGGGACAGGGGGCTATGAGCAGTTCTTC
TRBD1	15	TRBV5-1	NA	TRBJ1-2	CASSSPRDRGGGYTF	TGCGCCAGCAGCTCACCCCGGGACAGGGGAGGCGGCTACACCTTC
TRBD1	13	TRBV3-1/TRBV3-2	NA	TRBJ2-3	CASSLQGQATQYF	TGTGCCAGCAGCTTACAGGGACAGGCTACGCAGTATTTT
TRBD1	13	TRBV30	once	TRBJ1-6	CAWGWDRDSPLHF	TGTGCCTGGGGGTGGGACAGGGATTCACCCCTCCACTTT
NA	12	TRBV11-2	NA	TRBJ1-2	CASSLSGDGYTF	TGTGCCAGCAGCTTATCAGGGGACGGCTACACCTTC